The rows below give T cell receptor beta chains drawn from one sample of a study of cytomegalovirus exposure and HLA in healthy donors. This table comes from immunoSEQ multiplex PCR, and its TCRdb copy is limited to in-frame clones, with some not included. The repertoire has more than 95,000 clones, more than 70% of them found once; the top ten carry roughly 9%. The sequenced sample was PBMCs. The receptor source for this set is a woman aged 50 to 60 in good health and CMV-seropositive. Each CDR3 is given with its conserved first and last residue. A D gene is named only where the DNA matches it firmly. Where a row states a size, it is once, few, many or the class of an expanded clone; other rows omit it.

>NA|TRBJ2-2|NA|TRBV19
TGTGCCAGTAGTATTCTTAGGGGAAGAGAAAGGACCGGGGAGCTGTTTTTT
CASSILRGRERTGELFF
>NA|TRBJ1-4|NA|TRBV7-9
TGTGCCAGCAGTATAAACCCGGAGTCTGAAAAACTGTTTTTT
CASSINPESEKLFF
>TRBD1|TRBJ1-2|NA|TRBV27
TGTGCCAGCAGTTCATCCGGGACAGGATATGGCTACACCTTC
CASSSSGTGYGYTF
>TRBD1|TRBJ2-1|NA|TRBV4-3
TGCGCCAGCAGCCGCAGGGGGTCCTACAATGAGCAGTTCTTC
CASSRRGSYNEQFF
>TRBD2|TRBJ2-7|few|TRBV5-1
TGCGCCAGCAGCTTTGGGAGGGAGTCCTACGAGCAGTACTTC
CASSFGRESYEQYF
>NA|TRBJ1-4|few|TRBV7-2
TGTGCCAGCAGCTTAGGGTGGAGGGCTAATGAAAAACTGTTTTTT
CASSLGWRANEKLFF
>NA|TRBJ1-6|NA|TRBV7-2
TGTGCCAGCAGCGAAACTCCGAATTCACCCCTCCACTTT
CASSETPNSPLHF
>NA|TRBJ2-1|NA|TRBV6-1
TGTGCCAGCAACATACCGGGACTGCACAATGAGCAGTTCTTC
CASNIPGLHNEQFF
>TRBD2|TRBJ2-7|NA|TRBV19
TGTGCCAGTAGCCATTCGGGGGGGGACGAGCAGTACTTC
CASSHSGGDEQYF
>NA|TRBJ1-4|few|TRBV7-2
TGTGCCAGCACGGAGACAGTCCTTAATGAAAAACTGTTTTTT
CASTETVLNEKLFF
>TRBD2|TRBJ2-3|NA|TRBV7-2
TGTGCCAGCAGTCCCGGCTCTAGCGGGAGGGCAGATACGCAGTATTTT
CASSPGSSGRADTQYF
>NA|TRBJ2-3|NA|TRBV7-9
TGTGCCAGCAGCTCACAGGCTAGCACAGATACGCAGTATTTT
CASSSQASTDTQYF
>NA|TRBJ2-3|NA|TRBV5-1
TGCGCCAGCATGAGGGGGGGGTCCACAGATACGCAGTATTTT
CASMRGGSTDTQYF
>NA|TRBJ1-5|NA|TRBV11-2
TGTGCCAGCAGCTCTCAGGGTCAGCCCCAGCATTTT
CASSSQGQPQHF
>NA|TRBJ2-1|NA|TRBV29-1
TGCAGCGTTGCCCAGGGTGGCAATGAGCAGTTCTTC
CSVAQGGNEQFF
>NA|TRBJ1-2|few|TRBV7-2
TGTGCCAGCAGCCCAACTGAGGGCTACACCTTC
CASSPTEGYTF
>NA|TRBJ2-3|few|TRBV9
TGTGCCAGCAGCGTAGCGGGGGAACCCCGCACAGATACGCAGTATTTT
CASSVAGEPRTDTQYF
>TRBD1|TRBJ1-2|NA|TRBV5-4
TGTGCCAGCAGCTCCGGACAGGTTAACTATGGCTACACCTTC
CASSSGQVNYGYTF
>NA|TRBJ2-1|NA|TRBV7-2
TGTGCCAGCAGCTCGGACAGATCCTACAATGAGCAGTTCTTC
CASSSDRSYNEQFF
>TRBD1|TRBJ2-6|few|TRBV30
TGTGCCTGGAGTGTCAAGGGGGCCGGGGCCAACGTCCTGACTTTC
CAWSVKGAGANVLTF
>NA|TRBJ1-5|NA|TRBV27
TGTGCCAGCAGTCTAGGCAGCAATCAGCCCCAGCATTTT
CASSLGSNQPQHF
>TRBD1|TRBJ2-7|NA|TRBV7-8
TGTGCCAGCAGCTTCTCCGGGACAGGGAGGCACGAGCAGTACTTC
CASSFSGTGRHEQYF
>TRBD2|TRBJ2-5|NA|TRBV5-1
TGCGCCAGCAGCTTGATATACGGGGGGGAAGAGACCCAGTACTTC
CASSLIYGGEETQYF
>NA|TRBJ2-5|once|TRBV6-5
TGTGCCAGCAGTTACTCGAGTATGGAGACCCAGTACTTC
CASSYSSMETQYF
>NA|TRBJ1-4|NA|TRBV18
TGTGCCAGCTCACTTCCACAGGGAATAGGTGAAAAACTGTTTTTT
CASSLPQGIGEKLFF
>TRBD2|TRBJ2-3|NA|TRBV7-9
TGTGCCAGCAGCTTAGGACTAGCACAGGCAGATACGCAGTATTTT
CASSLGLAQADTQYF
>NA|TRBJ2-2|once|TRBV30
TGTGCCTGGAGCGGTTACAGGCGACTGAGCACCGGGGAGCTGTTTTTT
CAWSGYRRLSTGELFF
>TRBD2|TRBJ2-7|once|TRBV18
TGTGCCAGCTCCCAGAAGCTAGCGGGTATCTACGAGCAGTACTTC
CASSQKLAGIYEQYF
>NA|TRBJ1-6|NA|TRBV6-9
TGTGCCAGCATTATGACTCCAAGGAATTCACCCCTCCACTTT
CASIMTPRNSPLHF
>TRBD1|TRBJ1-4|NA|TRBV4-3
TGCGCCAGCAGCCCACACGGGACAGGGGGTAGCACTAATGAAAAACTGTTTTTT
CASSPHGTGGSTNEKLFF
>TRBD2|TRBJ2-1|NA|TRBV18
TGTGCCAGCTCACCTCGATCCGGGACTAGCGGGACGATAAAGCAGTTCTTC
CASSPRSGTSGTIKQFF
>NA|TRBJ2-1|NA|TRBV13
TGTGCCAGCAGCTTAACGGCTAGCGTATATGAGCAGTTCTTC
CASSLTASVYEQFF
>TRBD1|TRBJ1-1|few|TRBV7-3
TGTGCCAGCAGCTCCGACAGGGGCATCACTGAAGCTTTCTTT
CASSSDRGITEAFF
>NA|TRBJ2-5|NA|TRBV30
TGTGCCTGGGGCGGAGAGACCCAGTACTTC
CAWGGETQYF
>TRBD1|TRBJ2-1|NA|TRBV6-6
TGTGCCAGCAGTTCTATCGGGACAGGGGGCAACTGGGAGCAGTTCTTC
CASSSIGTGGNWEQFF
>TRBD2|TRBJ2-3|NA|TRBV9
TGTGCCAGCAGCGTAGTTCCCCTAGCGGGGGGGCGGGTAGATACGCAGTATTTT
CASSVVPLAGGRVDTQYF
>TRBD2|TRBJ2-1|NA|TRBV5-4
TGTGCCAGCAGCTTGGGAGGGACTAGCGGGACAAATGAGCAGTTCTTC
CASSLGGTSGTNEQFF
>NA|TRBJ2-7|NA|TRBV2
TGTGCCAGCAAGGAGGACGTCGCCTACGAGCAGTACTTC
CASKEDVAYEQYF
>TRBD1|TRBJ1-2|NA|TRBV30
TGTGCCTGGAGTCACGGACAGGGAGTAGGCGGCTACACCTTC
CAWSHGQGVGGYTF
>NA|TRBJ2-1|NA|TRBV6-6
TGTGCCCTCTCGAGGGGGGGGAGCTACAATGAGCAGTTCTTC
CALSRGGSYNEQFF
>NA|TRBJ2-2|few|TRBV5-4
TGTGCCAGCAGCTTGGAAGGCAGGGGCTACACCGGGGAGCTGTTTTTT
CASSLEGRGYTGELFF
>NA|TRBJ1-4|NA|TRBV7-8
TGTGCCAGCAGCTTAGATGCAGGGAGGTCTGAAAAACTGTTTTTT
CASSLDAGRSEKLFF
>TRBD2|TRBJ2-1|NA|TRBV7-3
TGTGCCAGCAGCTTAAGTCTAGCGGGGGGTAGTCAGTTCTTC
CASSLSLAGGSQFF
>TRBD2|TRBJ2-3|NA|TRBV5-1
TGCGCCAGCGGACTAGCGGAGGCCACAGATACGCAGTATTTT
CASGLAEATDTQYF
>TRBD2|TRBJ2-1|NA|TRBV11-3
TGTGCCAGCAGCCTCGGACTAGCGTCTGAGCAGTTCTTC
CASSLGLASEQFF